This T cell receptor (beta chain) was found in a study of T cell repertoires in ileal Crohn's disease. Noted time point: neoterminal ileum biopsy at postoperative endoscopy, about 6 months after surgery. The CDR3 is 14 residues long. CDR1 and CDR2 (germline): MDHEN, SYDVKM. J gave up 4 bases and V 7 bases, and 6 bases lay outside the gene matches. This clone was counted only a few times. Assay used: immunoSEQ multiplex PCR; TCRdb lists only in-frame clones, some missing. In the table there are about 9,400 clones, around 73% of which are singletons. This rearrangement joins TRBV28 to TRBJ2-5, with 10 bases aligning to TRBD1. This TCR came from an adult with Crohn's disease. Material: ileal tissue. CDR3 amino acids: CASKTGGSGETQYF. The CDR3 DNA is TGTGCCAGCAAGACAGGGGGCTCTGGAGAGACCCAGTACTTC.